Below, one TCR beta chain is given with its context. The CDR3 runs 15 residues. V shed 1 base and J 0 bases; nucleotides not matched to a gene: 1. CDR1 GTSNPN and CDR2 SVGIG come from the germline V gene (reference sequence). The assay was immunoSEQ multiplex PCR, and TCRdb's table has in-frame clones only and misses some. The sample shows some 39,000 clones, 70% to 80% of them seen only once. These data originate in a study of memory CD4+ T cells and cytomegalovirus serostatus. The sort gate was single viable CD3+CD4+CD8-CD45RO+ cells for memory CD4+ T cells. The chain employs TRBV30 and TRBJ2-2; 8 positions agree with TRBD1. The source material was memory CD4+ T cells from blood. The TCR was taken from an adult in good health and CMV-seronegative. The CDR3 region has the DNA TGTGCCTGGAGTGGGGGACAGGCGAACACCGGGGAGCTGTTTTTT. This codes for CAWSGGQANTGELFF.